These 14 T cell receptor beta chains originate from one sample sequenced in a study of blood T cell repertoires in COVID-19. The data were produced by immunoSEQ multiplex PCR, yet TCRdb's version contains in-frame clones alone and is incomplete. The sample records a few hundred thousand clones, around 90% being singletons. Sequencing input: PBMCs or T cells enriched from blood (not recorded which). The origin of the receptors is a young man with acute COVID-19.

This sequence joins TRBV27 and TRBJ1-2, with 10 bases identical to TRBD1. There are 13 residues in the CDR3. The junction had 4 bases not matched to a gene; V was cut back by 8 bases and J by 4 bases. CDR1 is MNHEY, CDR2 SMNVEV, per germline (reference sequence). The CDR3 region is CASADRGFYGYTF. The CDR3 region has the DNA TGTGCCAGCGCGGACAGGGGGTTCTATGGCTACACCTTC.

This clone was found once. V and J are TRBV7-2 and TRBJ2-2; D not resolved. This CDR3 is 13 amino acids long. The germline CDR1 and CDR2 sequences are SGHTA and FQGNSA. The germline V and J ends were trimmed by 5 bases and 5 bases, with 9 bases remaining between them. This CDR3 is CASSVTFTGELFF. As DNA, the CDR3 is TGTGCCAGCAGCGTTACTTTTACCGGGGAGCTGTTTTTT.

The chain recombines TRBV29-1 with TRBJ2-7, with no clear D. This CDR3 has 14 residues. V was pared by 5 bases and J by 0 bases, with 14 bases between. Germline CDR1 reads SQVTM; CDR2 reads ANQGSEA. The CDR3 DNA follows: TGCAGCGTTACCCTCGAGACAATCTCCTACGAGCAGTACTTC. This gives the protein CSVTLETISYEQYF.

In this sample, this clone turned up once. The chain carries TRBV3-1 (or the pseudogene TRBV3-2) and TRBJ2-1; D remains ambiguous. CDR1 LGHDT and CDR2 YNNKEL come from the germline V gene (reference sequence). This CDR3 is built from 16 residues. The germline V and J ends were trimmed by 0 bases and 6 bases, with 15 bases remaining between them. The DNA of the CDR3 is TGTGCCAGCAGCCAAGATCTGAGACTCCCGTCCAATGAGCAGTTCTTC. The encoded protein is CASSQDLRLPSNEQFF.

This chain links TRBV6-5 with TRBJ2-7; 7 bases are shared with TRBD1. V was pared by 2 bases and J by 2 bases, with 3 bases of the junction left unmatched. CDR1 and CDR2 from the germline V gene are MNHEY and SVGAGI. The CDR3 is made up of 14 amino acids. CDR3 residues: CASSYGTGAYEQYF. CDR3 nucleotides: TGTGCCAGCAGTTACGGTACAGGGGCCTACGAGCAGTACTTC.

With respect to this clone: The identical CDR3 is also encoded by other nucleotide sequences in the sample. J is TRBJ2-2 and V is TRBV18, with D perhaps TRBD1 (5 bases). Deletions cut 2 bases from V and 0 bases from J, with 7 bases between. CDR3 size: 15 residues. Germline V gives CDR1 KGHSH, CDR2 LQKENI. The CDR3 DNA reads TGTGCCAGCTCACCAGACAGCCCGAACACCGGGGAGCTGTTTTTT. It is translated as CASSPDSPNTGELFF.

The chain is built from TRBV7-3 and TRBJ2-1, with 7 bases identical to TRBD2. Germline values: CDR1 SGHTA, CDR2 FQGTGA. Losses at the gene ends were 5 bases for V and 7 bases for J; bases not matched to a gene: 11. The CDR3 has 15 residues. The CDR3 sequence is CASSPRAGVRNEQFF. The CDR3 nucleotides are TGTGCCAGCAGCCCCCGGGCGGGAGTCAGAAATGAGCAGTTCTTC.

Comments on this clone: The junction departs from the called germline gene at one end, perhaps through a read error. The chain carries TRBV2 and TRBJ2-1; weak D call: TRBD1 (5 bases). Germline lookup yields CDR1 SNHLY and CDR2 FYNNEI. The CDR3 totals 11 residues. The CDR3 bases are TGTGCCAGCAAAACGCTAGGGGTTTCGCTCTTC. This gives the protein CASKTLGVSLF.

This rearrangement joins TRBV19 to TRBJ1-5, with D perhaps TRBD1 (6 bases). The CDR3 has 14 residues. Between the trimmed V and J ends, which lost 6 bases and 7 bases, there was a span of 16 bases. Germline-derived CDR1 and CDR2 are LNHDA and SQIVND (reference sequence). The CDR3 region is CASSSTGGGQPQHF. DNA of the CDR3: TGTGCCAGTAGCTCCACGGGGGGCGGACAGCCCCAGCATTTT.

J is TRBJ1-1 and V is TRBV30; the match to TRBD1 covers 10 bases. The J segment lost 0 bases and the V segment lost 0 bases, leaving 7 bases of the junction unmatched. Germline V gene data show CDR1 as GTSNPN and CDR2 as SVGIG (reference sequence). The CDR3 totals 17 residues. CDR3 sequence: CAWSVGDRGRVNTEAFF. In nucleotides, the CDR3 is TGTGCCTGGAGTGTTGGTGACAGGGGGCGAGTGAACACTGAAGCTTTCTTT.

This clone was detected only once. The CDR3 DNA is TGCGCCAGCAGCTTGAACCCTACAGGGGAAGTAGGCTACGAGCAGTACTTC. Translating it yields CASSLNPTGEVGYEQYF. The chain links TRBV5-1 to TRBJ2-7, with 7 bases identical to TRBD1. V trimming: 1 base; J trimming: 3 bases; junction bases outside the gene matches: 13. CDR3 length equals 17 residues. From germline, CDR1 is SGHRS and CDR2 YFSETQ.

As for this clone: The same CDR3 is also encoded by other DNA sequences in this sample. The chain employs TRBV6-1 and TRBJ2-1, with 7 bases lining up with TRBD1. The J segment lost 1 base and the V segment lost 0 bases, leaving 0 bases of the junction unmatched. CDR1 and CDR2 from the germline V gene are MNHNS and SASEGT. There are 15 residues in the CDR3. The CDR3 region is CASSEATGSYNEQFF. In DNA, the CDR3 is TGTGCCAGCAGTGAAGCGACAGGGTCCTACAATGAGCAGTTCTTC.

This clone was counted a few times. V is TRBV28 and J is TRBJ1-1, with TRBD1 identical over 9 bases. Germline assignment: CDR1 MDHEN and CDR2 SYDVKM. V shed 3 bases and J 4 bases; nucleotides not matched to a gene: 9. The CDR3 is 16 residues long. CDR3 residues: CASSFHRGPSTTEAFF. The CDR3 DNA sequence: TGTGCCAGCAGTTTTCACAGGGGGCCTTCTACCACTGAAGCTTTCTTT.

This clone appeared a single time. The V gene is TRBV4-1, the J gene TRBJ1-5; 10 bases line up with TRBD1. V was pared by 3 bases and J by 3 bases, with 8 bases of the junction left unmatched. The germline V gene encodes CDR1 MGHRA and CDR2 YSYEKL. The CDR3 totals 17 residues. The CDR3 reads CASSQEPGQGTNQPQHF. CDR3 nucleotides: TGCGCCAGCAGCCAGGAACCGGGACAGGGGACCAATCAGCCCCAGCATTTT.